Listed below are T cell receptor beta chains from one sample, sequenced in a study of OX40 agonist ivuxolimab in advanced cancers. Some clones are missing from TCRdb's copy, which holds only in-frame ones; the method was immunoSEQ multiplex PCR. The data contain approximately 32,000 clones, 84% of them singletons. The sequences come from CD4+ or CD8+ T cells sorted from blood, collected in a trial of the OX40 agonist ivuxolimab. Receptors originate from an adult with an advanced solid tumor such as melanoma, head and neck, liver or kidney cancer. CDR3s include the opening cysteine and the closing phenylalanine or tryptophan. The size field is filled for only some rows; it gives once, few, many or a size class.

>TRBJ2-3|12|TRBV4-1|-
CASSHGADTQYF
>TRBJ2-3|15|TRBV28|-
CASSAGTASTDTQYF
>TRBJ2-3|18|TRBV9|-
CASSVTPTSGRKADTQYF
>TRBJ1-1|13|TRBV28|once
CASSFTRETEAFF
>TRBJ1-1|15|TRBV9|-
CASSPQGTPWGEAFF
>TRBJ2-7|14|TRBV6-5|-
CASSPVGNWYEQYF
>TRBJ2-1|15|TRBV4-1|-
CASSARLAKNNEQFF
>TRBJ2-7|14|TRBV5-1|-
CASSLEDRTIEQYF
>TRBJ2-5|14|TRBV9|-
CASSVGGALETQYF
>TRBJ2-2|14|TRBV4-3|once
CASSQGQFSGELFF
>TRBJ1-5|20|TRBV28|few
CASSLLQGDGRGYSNQPQHF
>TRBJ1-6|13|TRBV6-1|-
CASSESENSPLHF
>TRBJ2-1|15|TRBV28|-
CASTISDIGFSEQFF
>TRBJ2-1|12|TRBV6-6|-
CASSYGPNEQFF
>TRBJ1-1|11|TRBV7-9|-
CASSWGRGAFF
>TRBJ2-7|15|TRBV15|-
CATSRDVRLDNEQYF
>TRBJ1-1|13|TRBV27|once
CASSLGGNTEAFF
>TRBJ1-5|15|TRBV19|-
CASSIYGETNQPQHF
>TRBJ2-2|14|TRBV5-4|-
CASYDRMNTGELFF
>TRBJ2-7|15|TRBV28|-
CASSWEAGSPYEQYF
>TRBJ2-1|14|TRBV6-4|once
CASSPGGPGNEQFF
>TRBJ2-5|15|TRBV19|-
CASSAGGRAQETQYF
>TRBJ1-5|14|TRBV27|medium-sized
CASRDVGDNQPQHF
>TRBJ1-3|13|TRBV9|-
CASSVDPGNTIYF
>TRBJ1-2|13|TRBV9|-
CASNHDINYGYTF
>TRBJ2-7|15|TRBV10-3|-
CAISESQGASYEQYF
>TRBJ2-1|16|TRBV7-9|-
CASSPGDETYNNEQFF
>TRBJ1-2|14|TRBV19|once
CASSEQGAVYGYTF
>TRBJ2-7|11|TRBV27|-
CASRRRKEQYF